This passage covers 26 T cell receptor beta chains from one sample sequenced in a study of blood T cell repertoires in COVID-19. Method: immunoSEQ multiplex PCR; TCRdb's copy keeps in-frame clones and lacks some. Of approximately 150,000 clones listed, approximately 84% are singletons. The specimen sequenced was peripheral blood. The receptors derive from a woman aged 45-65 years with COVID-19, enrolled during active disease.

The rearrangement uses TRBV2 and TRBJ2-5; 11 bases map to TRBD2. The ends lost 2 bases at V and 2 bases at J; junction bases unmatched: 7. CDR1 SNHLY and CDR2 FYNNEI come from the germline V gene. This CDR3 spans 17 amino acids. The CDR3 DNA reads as TGTGCCAGCAGTGAAAGGCAGCTAGCGGGGGGACAAGAGACCCAGTACTTC. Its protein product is CASSERQLAGGQETQYF.

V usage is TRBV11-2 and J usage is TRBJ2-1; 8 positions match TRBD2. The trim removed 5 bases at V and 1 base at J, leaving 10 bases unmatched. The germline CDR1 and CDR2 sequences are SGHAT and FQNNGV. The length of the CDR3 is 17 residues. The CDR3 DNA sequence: TGTGCCAGCAGCCTGTCTACGGGGGGGCAGTCCTACAATGAGCAGTTCTTC. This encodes CASSLSTGGQSYNEQFF.

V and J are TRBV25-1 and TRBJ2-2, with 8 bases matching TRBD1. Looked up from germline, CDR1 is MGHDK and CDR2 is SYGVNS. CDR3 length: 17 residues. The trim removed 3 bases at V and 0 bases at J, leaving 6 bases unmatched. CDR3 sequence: CASSDLGQGSNTGELFF. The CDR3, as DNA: TGTGCCAGCAGTGACCTCGGACAGGGATCGAACACCGGGGAGCTGTTTTTT. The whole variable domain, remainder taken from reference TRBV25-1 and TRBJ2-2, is EADIYQTPRYLVIGTGKKITLECSQTMGHDKMYWYQQDPGMELHLIHYSYGVNSTEKGDLSSESTVSRIRTEHFPLTLESARPSHTSQYLCASSDLGQGSNTGELFFGEGSRLTVL.

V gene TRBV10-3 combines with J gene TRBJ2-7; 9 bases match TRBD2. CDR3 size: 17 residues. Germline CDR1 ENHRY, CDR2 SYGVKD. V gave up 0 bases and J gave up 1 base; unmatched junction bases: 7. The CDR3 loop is CAISESSAGGVSYEQYF. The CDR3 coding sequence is TGTGCCATCAGTGAGTCGAGTGCGGGGGGGGTTTCCTACGAGCAGTACTTC.

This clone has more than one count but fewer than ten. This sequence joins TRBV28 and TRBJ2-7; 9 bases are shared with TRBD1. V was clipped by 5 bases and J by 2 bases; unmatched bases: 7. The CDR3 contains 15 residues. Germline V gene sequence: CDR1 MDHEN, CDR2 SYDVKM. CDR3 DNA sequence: TGTGCCAGCAGTCCCGGACAGGGGTATACCTACGAGCAGTACTTC. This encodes CASSPGQGYTYEQYF.

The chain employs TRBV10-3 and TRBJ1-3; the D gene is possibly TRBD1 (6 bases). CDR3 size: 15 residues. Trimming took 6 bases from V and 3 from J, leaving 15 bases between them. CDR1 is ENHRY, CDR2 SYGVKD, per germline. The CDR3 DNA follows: TGTGCCATCAGCATCCTAACAGGGCGTGGAAACACCATATATTTT. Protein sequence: CAISILTGRGNTIYF.

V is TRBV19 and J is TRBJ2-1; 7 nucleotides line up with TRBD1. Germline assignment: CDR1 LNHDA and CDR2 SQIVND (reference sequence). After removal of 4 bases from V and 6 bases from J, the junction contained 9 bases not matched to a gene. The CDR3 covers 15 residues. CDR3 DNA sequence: TGTGCCAGTAGTACTGGACAGGCTAAGGGCAATGAGCAGTTCTTC. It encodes CASSTGQAKGNEQFF.

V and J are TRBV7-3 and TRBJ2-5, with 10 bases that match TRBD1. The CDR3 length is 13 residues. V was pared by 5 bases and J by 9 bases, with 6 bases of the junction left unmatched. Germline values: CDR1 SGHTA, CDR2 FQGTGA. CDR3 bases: TGTGCCAGCAGCCGCGGACAGGGGGATTCCCAGTACTTC. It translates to CASSRGQGDSQYF.

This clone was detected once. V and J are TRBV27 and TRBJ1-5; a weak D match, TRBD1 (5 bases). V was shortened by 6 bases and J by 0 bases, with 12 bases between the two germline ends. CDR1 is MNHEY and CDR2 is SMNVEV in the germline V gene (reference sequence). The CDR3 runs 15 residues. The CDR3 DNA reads TGTGCCAGCAGGCAGGGCTCTTATAGCAATCAGCCCCAGCATTTT. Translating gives CASRQGSYSNQPQHF.

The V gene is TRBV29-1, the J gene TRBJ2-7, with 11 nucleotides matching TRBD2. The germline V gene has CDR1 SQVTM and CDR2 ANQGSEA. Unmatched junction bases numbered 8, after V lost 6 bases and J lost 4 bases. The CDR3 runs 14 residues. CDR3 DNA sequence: TGCAGCGTAAGTCGACTAGCGGGGCGGTACGAGCAGTACTTC. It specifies CSVSRLAGRYEQYF.

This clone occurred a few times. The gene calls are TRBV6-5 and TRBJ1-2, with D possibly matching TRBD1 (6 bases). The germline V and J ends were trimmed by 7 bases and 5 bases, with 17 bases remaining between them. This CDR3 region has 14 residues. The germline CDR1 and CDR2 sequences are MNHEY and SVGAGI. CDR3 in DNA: TGTGCCAGCAACCAGGGGTTGGGGGCGTATGGCTACACCTTC. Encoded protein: CASNQGLGAYGYTF.

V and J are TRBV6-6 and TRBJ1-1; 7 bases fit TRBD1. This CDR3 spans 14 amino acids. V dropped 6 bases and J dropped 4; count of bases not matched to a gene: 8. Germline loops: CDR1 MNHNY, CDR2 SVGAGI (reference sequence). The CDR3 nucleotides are TGTGCCAGCAGAAGAACAGGGGCCGGCACTGAAGCTTTCTTT. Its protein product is CASRRTGAGTEAFF.

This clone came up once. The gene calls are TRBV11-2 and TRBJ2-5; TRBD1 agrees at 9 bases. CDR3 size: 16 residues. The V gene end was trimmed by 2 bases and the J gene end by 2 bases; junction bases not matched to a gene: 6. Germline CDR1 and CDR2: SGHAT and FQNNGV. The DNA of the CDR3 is TGTGCCAGCAGCTTACGACAGGGGGAATTTCAAGAGACCCAGTACTTC. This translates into CASSLRQGEFQETQYF.

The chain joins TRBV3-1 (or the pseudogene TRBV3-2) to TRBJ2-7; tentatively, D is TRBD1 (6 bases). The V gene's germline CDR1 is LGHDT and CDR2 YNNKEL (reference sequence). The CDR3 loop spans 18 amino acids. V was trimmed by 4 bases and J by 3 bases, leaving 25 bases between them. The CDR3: CASSPYNPWGRMDYEQYF. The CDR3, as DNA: TGTGCCAGCAGCCCTTATAACCCTTGGGGGCGGATGGACTACGAGCAGTACTTC.

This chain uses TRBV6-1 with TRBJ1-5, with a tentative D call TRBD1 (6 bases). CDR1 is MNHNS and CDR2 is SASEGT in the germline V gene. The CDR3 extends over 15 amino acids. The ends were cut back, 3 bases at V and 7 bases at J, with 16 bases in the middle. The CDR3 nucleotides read TGTGCCAGCAGTGAGTCTCCGGGACAATCACAGCCCCAGCATTTT. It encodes CASSESPGQSQPQHF.

CDR3 sequence (DNA): TGCGCCAGCAGCTTCCGTCTTCGGGGGGATGGGAACACTGAAGCTTTCTTT. As protein: CASSFRLRGDGNTEAFF. The rearrangement links TRBV5-1 to TRBJ1-1; possibly TRBD1 for D (5 bases). The CDR3 has 17 amino acids. The germline gives CDR1 SGHRS, CDR2 YFSETQ. V lost 2 bases and J lost 1, with 18 bases in between.

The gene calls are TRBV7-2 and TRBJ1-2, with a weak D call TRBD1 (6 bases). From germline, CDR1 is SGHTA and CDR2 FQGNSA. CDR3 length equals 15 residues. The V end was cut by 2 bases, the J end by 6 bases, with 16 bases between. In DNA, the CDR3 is TGTGCCAGCAGCTTAACAAGCCAGGGGCTGGATGGCTACACCTTC. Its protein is CASSLTSQGLDGYTF.

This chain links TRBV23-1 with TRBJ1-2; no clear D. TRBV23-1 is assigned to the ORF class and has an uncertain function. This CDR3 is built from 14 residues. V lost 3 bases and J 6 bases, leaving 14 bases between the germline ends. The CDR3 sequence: CASSHPRGPHGYTF. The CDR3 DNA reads TGCGCCAGCAGTCACCCTAGAGGTCCACATGGCTACACCTTC.

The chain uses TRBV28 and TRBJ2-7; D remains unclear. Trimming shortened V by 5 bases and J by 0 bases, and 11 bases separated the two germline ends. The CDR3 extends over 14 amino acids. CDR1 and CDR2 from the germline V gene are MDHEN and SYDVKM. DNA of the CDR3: TGTGCCAGCAGTCGCCAACTTAGCTCCTACGAGCAGTACTTC. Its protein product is CASSRQLSSYEQYF.

The CDR3 reads CASSYGDGYTF. CDR3 in DNA: TGTGCCAGCAGTTACGGAGATGGCTACACCTTC. The J gene is TRBJ1-2, the V gene TRBV6-5, with unresolved D. This CDR3 is built from 11 residues. Germline assignment: CDR1 MNHEY and CDR2 SVGAGI. V shed 2 bases and J shed 6 bases, with 4 bases lying between them.

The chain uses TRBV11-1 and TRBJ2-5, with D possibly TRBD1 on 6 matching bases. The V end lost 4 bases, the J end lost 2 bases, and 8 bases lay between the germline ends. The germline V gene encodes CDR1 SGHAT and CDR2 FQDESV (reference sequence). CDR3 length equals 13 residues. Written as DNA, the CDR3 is TGTGCCAGCAGCTGGACAGAACAAGAGACCCAGTACTTC. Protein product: CASSWTEQETQYF.

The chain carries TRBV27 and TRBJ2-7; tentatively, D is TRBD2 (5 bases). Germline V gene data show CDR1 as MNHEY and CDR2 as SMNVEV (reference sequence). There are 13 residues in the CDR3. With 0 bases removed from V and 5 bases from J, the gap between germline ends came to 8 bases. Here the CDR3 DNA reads TGTGCCAGCAGTTTATCAAGCGGAAACGAGCAGTACTTC. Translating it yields CASSLSSGNEQYF.

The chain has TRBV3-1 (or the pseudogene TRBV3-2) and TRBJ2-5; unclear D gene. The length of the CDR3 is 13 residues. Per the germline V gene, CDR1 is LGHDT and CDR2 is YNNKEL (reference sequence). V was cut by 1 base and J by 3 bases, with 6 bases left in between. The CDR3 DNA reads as TGTGCCAGCAGCCAAGGGGCAGAAGAGACCCAGTACTTC. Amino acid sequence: CASSQGAEETQYF.

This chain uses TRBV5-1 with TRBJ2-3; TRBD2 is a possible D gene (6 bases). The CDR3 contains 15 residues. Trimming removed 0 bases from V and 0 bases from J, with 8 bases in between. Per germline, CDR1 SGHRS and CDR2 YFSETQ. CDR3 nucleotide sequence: TGCGCCAGCAGCTTGGGGACTATGAGCACAGATACGCAGTATTTT. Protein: CASSLGTMSTDTQYF.

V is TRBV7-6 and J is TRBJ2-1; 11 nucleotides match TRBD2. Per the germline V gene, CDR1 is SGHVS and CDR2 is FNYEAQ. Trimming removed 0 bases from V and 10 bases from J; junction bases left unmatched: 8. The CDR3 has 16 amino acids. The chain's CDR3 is CASSLARTSGFGEQFF. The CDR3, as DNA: TGTGCCAGCAGCTTAGCCCGGACTAGCGGGTTCGGGGAGCAGTTCTTC.

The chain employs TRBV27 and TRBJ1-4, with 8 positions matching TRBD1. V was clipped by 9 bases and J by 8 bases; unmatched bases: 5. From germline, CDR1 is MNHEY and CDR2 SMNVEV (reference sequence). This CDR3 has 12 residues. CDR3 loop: CASGTGGEKLFF. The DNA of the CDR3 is TGTGCCAGTGGGACAGGAGGGGAAAAACTGTTTTTT.